Shown below are 32 T cell receptor beta chains from a single sample sequenced in a study of identical twins. TCRdb re-called the 5' RACE reads with MiXCR, one entry per CDR3 protein. The table shows over 200,000 distinct CDR3 sequences, with 5.5% to 7.5% occurring only once. The same data also went into a second study, on T cells expressing NK-cell markers.

Sequenced: CD8+ T cells sorted from blood. These receptors came from a young woman in good health.

At least ten counts were recorded for this clonotype. The CDR3 DNA follows: TGTGCCAGCAGCCAAGGAACCTTATACGAGCAGTACTTC. It codes for CASSQGTLYEQYF. The rearrangement joins TRBV3-1 to TRBJ2-7; unclear D gene. Trimming removed 1 base from V and 4 bases from J, with 8 bases in between. Per the germline V gene, CDR1 is LGHDT and CDR2 is YNNKEL (reference sequence). The CDR3 has 13 residues.

This clonotype has a handful of counts. The genes are TRBV27 and TRBJ1-2; D uncertain. V gave up 6 bases and J gave up 7 bases, with 15 bases separating them. The CDR3 spans 13 residues. Germline CDR1 MNHEY, CDR2 SMNVEV (reference sequence). This CDR3 reads CASRHPGGVGYTF. In DNA, the CDR3 is TGTGCCAGCAGGCATCCGGGAGGAGTTGGCTACACCTTC.

Only a few counts were recorded for this clonotype. One end of the junction fails to match germline, which may point to a read error. V and J are TRBV12-3 or TRBV12-4 and TRBJ1-2, with unresolved D. CDR3 length: 18 residues. The CDR3 spells CTSSLSQGRPRPNYGYTF. DNA of the CDR3: TGTACCAGCAGTTTATCACAAGGACGACCCAGGCCTAACTATGGCTACACCTTC.

The chain combines TRBV29-1 with TRBJ1-1; the D is unclear. Deletions cut 8 bases from V and 5 bases from J, with 18 bases between. Germline CDR1 SQVTM, CDR2 ANQGSEA. CDR3 length: 13 residues. The chain's CDR3 is CSFPNPTGTEAFF. The CDR3 DNA is TGCAGCTTCCCAAATCCAACCGGGACTGAAGCTTTCTTT.

This clonotype was counted a few times. V usage is TRBV11-2 and J usage is TRBJ2-3; 8 bases map to TRBD1. This CDR3 spans 16 amino acids. J was trimmed by 6 bases and V by 5 bases; bases with no gene match: 13. Germline V gene data show CDR1 as SGHAT and CDR2 as FQNNGV. In DNA, the CDR3 is TGTGCCAGCAGCCCAGGACAGGGCCCTTCCGCTGATACGCAGTATTTT. It yields the protein CASSPGQGPSADTQYF.

This rearrangement joins TRBV6-5 to TRBJ2-1; 9 nucleotides agree with TRBD2. The germline V gene has CDR1 MNHEY and CDR2 SVGAGI. This CDR3 spans 17 amino acids. V lost 2 bases, J lost 2 bases, and 7 bases stayed unmatched. CDR3 region: CASSYPVAGAPYNEQFF. The CDR3 bases are TGTGCCAGCAGTTACCCCGTAGCGGGGGCCCCCTACAATGAGCAGTTCTTC.

This clonotype was observed many times. V and J are TRBV29-1 and TRBJ2-7; D not resolved. V dropped 4 bases and J dropped 2 bases, with 6 bases sitting between them. The CDR3 covers 11 residues. Looked up from germline, CDR1 is SQVTM and CDR2 is ANQGSEA. This CDR3 reads CSVVVTYEQYF. The CDR3 DNA follows: TGCAGCGTTGTAGTTACCTACGAGCAGTACTTC.

This clonotype was counted ten times or more. This chain joins TRBV5-5 and TRBJ2-7; perhaps TRBD1 as D (5 bases). The CDR3 covers 13 residues. The V end lost 3 bases, the J end lost 3 bases, and 10 bases lay between the germline ends. CDR1 is SGHKS, CDR2 YYEKEE, per germline (reference sequence). CDR3 loop: CASSSGLNYEQYF. In DNA, the CDR3 is TGTGCCAGCAGCTCAGGGTTAAACTACGAGCAGTACTTC.

The gene calls are TRBV27 and TRBJ2-3; a possible D gene is TRBD1 (5 bases). Trimming shortened V by 1 base and J by 4 bases, and 9 bases separated the two germline ends. Germline lookup yields CDR1 MNHEY and CDR2 SMNVEV (reference sequence). This CDR3 spans 14 amino acids. The CDR3 DNA is TGTGCCAGCAGTTTATTTAGGGGCCCAGATACGCAGTATTTT. It translates to CASSLFRGPDTQYF.

This clonotype was detected a few times. The rearrangement links TRBV3-1 to TRBJ2-1; the match to TRBD2 covers 13 bases. V dropped 4 bases and J dropped 7; count of bases not matched to a gene: 7. The CDR3 has 16 amino acids. Germline CDR1 and CDR2: LGHDT and YNNKEL (reference sequence). In nucleotides, the CDR3 is TGTGCCAGCAGCCCCGGACTAGCGGGAGTTATTAATGAGCAGTTCTTC. It translates to CASSPGLAGVINEQFF.

The genes are TRBV7-8 and TRBJ2-1; 8 nucleotides align to TRBD2. Germline loops: CDR1 SGHVS, CDR2 FQNEAQ. Germline trimming cut 4 bases from V and 4 bases from J; bases unmatched to any gene: 12. The CDR3 consists of 17 residues. This chain's CDR3 is CASSYPGQRGRYNEQFF. CDR3 DNA: TGTGCCAGCAGCTATCCCGGACAGCGGGGGCGTTACAATGAGCAGTTCTTC.

There are many counts of this clonotype. The rearrangement uses TRBV6-1 and TRBJ2-7, with D perhaps matching TRBD2 (5 bases). CDR3 length: 12 residues. Germline CDR1 MNHNS, CDR2 SASEGT. The germline V and J ends were trimmed by 5 bases and 1 base, with 6 bases remaining between them. CDR3 DNA: TGTGCCAGCAGTTGGAGGTCCTACGAGCAGTACTTC. Translation: CASSWRSYEQYF.

Only a few counts were recorded for this clonotype. The chain couples TRBV9 to TRBJ2-7; TRBD2 matches 9 bases. With V trimmed by 0 bases and J by 7 bases, 14 bases remained unmatched. Germline V gene data show CDR1 as SGDLS and CDR2 as YYNGEE. The CDR3 has 17 amino acids. The chain's CDR3 is CASSVGPLAGRRGEQYF. The CDR3 coding sequence is TGTGCCAGCAGCGTAGGGCCCCTAGCGGGACGCCGCGGGGAGCAGTACTTC. Variable domain in full (rest from reference TRBV9 and TRBJ2-7): DSGVTQTPKHLITATGQRVTLRCSPRSGDLSVYWYQQSLDQGLQFLIQYYNGEERAKGNILERFSAQQFPDLHSELNLSSLELGDSALYFCASSVGPLAGRRGEQYFGPGTRLTVT.

There are a few counts of this clonotype. This chain uses TRBV13 with TRBJ1-4, with unresolved D. Looked up from germline, CDR1 is PRHDT and CDR2 is FYEKMQ (reference sequence). This CDR3 has 13 amino acids. Trimming cost V 6 bases and J 8 bases, with 13 bases left between them. CDR3 in amino acids: CASSPLDNEKLFF. In DNA form, the CDR3 reads TGTGCCAGCAGTCCACTCGACAACGAAAAACTGTTTTTT.

This clonotype was observed many times. The chain links TRBV5-1 to TRBJ2-7; 7 bases align to TRBD2. The CDR3 consists of 13 residues. Looked up from germline, CDR1 is SGHRS and CDR2 is YFSETQ. The V gene end was trimmed by 4 bases and the J gene end by 4 bases; junction bases not matched to a gene: 5. CDR3 sequence: CASSPGGGYEQYF. CDR3 bases: TGCGCCAGCAGCCCCGGGGGAGGGTACGAGCAGTACTTC.

This clonotype was found a few times. This chain joins TRBV29-1 and TRBJ2-1, with 7 bases that match TRBD2. CDR1 and CDR2 from the germline V gene are SQVTM and ANQGSEA. V shed 4 bases, J shed 9 bases, and the junction held 6 bases outside the gene matches. The CDR3 covers 12 residues. CDR3 coding DNA: TGCAGCGTTGCGGCGGGCGGGGGTGAGCAGTTCTTC. Translating it yields CSVAAGGGEQFF.

This clonotype was recorded many times. The rearrangement links TRBV11-1 to TRBJ2-7; tentative D call: TRBD1 (5 bases). The CDR3 is made up of 13 amino acids. CDR1 SGHAT and CDR2 FQDESV come from the germline V gene (reference sequence). The ends were cut back, 6 bases at V and 1 base at J, with 10 bases in the middle. The CDR3 DNA sequence: TGTGCCAGCAGGCAGACAGTATCCTACGAGCAGTACTTC. This translates into CASRQTVSYEQYF.

This clonotype is a singleton in its sample. The junction departs from the called germline gene at one end, perhaps through a read error. V gene TRBV9 combines with J gene TRBJ2-1, with TRBD2 identical over 7 bases. The CDR3 has 14 amino acids. The V gene's germline CDR1 is SGDLS and CDR2 YYNGEE. The CDR3 DNA reads as TGTGCCACCAGCGTAGCCAGCGGGAACAATGAGCAGTTCTTC. Protein product: CATSVASGNNEQFF.

This rearrangement joins TRBV27 to TRBJ2-1; D not resolved. The germline CDR1 and CDR2 sequences are MNHEY and SMNVEV (reference sequence). V was shortened by 0 bases and J by 0 bases, with 6 bases between the two germline ends. There are 15 residues in the CDR3. The CDR3 protein is CASSLSASSYNEQFF. The CDR3 region has the DNA TGTGCCAGCAGTTTATCGGCTAGCTCCTACAATGAGCAGTTCTTC.

This rearrangement joins TRBV7-2 to TRBJ2-7; D is possibly TRBD1 (6 bases). The CDR3 contains 17 residues. Trimming pared 4 bases from V and 0 bases from J, leaving 19 bases between. Germline values: CDR1 SGHTA, CDR2 FQGNSA. The CDR3: CASSSGGWTESSYEQYF. As DNA, the CDR3 is TGTGCCAGCAGCTCTGGAGGCTGGACAGAGTCCTCCTACGAGCAGTACTTC. Combining the CDR3 with reference TRBV7-2 and TRBJ2-7 gives the whole variable domain GAGVSQSPSNKVTEKGKDVELRCDPISGHTALYWYRQSLGQGLEFLIYFQGNSAPDKSGLPSDRFSAERTGGSVSTLTIQRTQQEDSAVYLCASSSGGWTESSYEQYFGPGTRLTVT.

The V call is TRBV7-9, the J call TRBJ2-5; D is uncertain. The CDR3 loop spans 12 amino acids. The V end lost 3 bases, the J end lost 3 bases, and 5 bases lay between the germline ends. Germline CDR1 and CDR2: SEHNR and FQNEAQ (reference sequence). The CDR3 reads CASSFTEETQYF. CDR3 nucleotide sequence: TGTGCCAGCAGCTTTACTGAAGAGACCCAGTACTTC.

The chain is built from TRBV7-9 and TRBJ2-2, with 10 bases identical to TRBD2. This CDR3 has 16 residues. Germline CDR1 reads SEHNR; CDR2 reads FQNEAQ (reference sequence). Trimming took 7 bases from V and 1 from J; bases not matched to a gene: 6. CDR3 coding DNA: TGTGCCAGCACCTCTACTAGCGGGGAGAACACCGGGGAGCTGTTTTTT. This gives the protein CASTSTSGENTGELFF.

This sequence joins TRBV5-6 and TRBJ2-7; a possible D gene is TRBD2 (6 bases). Germline V CDR1 and CDR2: SGHDT, YYEEEE. V was trimmed by 4 bases and J by 2 bases, leaving 16 bases between them. The CDR3 length is 15 residues. This chain's CDR3 is CASSPDGDSPYEQYF. The CDR3 bases are TGTGCCAGCAGCCCGGATGGGGACTCACCCTACGAGCAGTACTTC.

The gene calls are TRBV27 and TRBJ1-2; no reliable D call. This CDR3 has 14 residues. In germline, CDR1 is MNHEY, CDR2 SMNVEV (reference sequence). Trimming cost V 5 bases and J 7 bases, with 17 bases left between them. DNA of the CDR3: TGTGCCAGCAGTCCCTCGGGAGATCGCGGTGGCTACACCTTC. Residues: CASSPSGDRGGYTF.

This clonotype was observed a few times. The V gene is TRBV6-2 or TRBV6-3, the J gene TRBJ2-7; no definite D call. The CDR3 is 12 amino acids. V lost 5 bases and J lost 4, with 9 bases in between. Germline assignment: CDR1 MNHEY and CDR2 SVGEGT. For the CDR3, the DNA is TGTGCCAGCAGTATAAACTCGTACGAGCAGTACTTC. This gives the protein CASSINSYEQYF.

There are many counts of this clonotype. J is TRBJ2-1 and V is TRBV20-1, with D maybe TRBD2 (6 bases). The V end lost 3 bases, the J end lost 9 bases, and 12 bases lay between the germline ends. The germline V gene encodes CDR1 DFQATT and CDR2 SNEGSKA (reference sequence). The CDR3 is 12 residues long. CDR3 in DNA: TGCAGTGCTAGCCAAGGGACTGCTGAGCAGTTCTTC. It yields the protein CSASQGTAEQFF.

The CDR3 region is CASSVTGYERDEQYF. The CDR3, as DNA: TGTGCCAGCAGCGTTACAGGGTATGAGCGGGACGAGCAGTACTTC. The chain joins TRBV3-1 to TRBJ2-7; D might be TRBD1 or TRBD2, each matching 6 bases. CDR1 is LGHDT, CDR2 YNNKEL, per germline (reference sequence). This CDR3 is 15 amino acids long. V lost 5 bases to trimming and J lost 5 bases, with 19 bases between them.

The rearrangement uses TRBV5-4 and TRBJ2-1; 7 bases align to TRBD2. The germline gives CDR1 SGHNT, CDR2 YYREEE (reference sequence). J lost 4 bases, V lost 1 base, and 17 bases had no gene match. This CDR3 has 19 amino acids. The CDR3 region is CASSLKESGGRIFYNEQFF. The CDR3 DNA reads as TGTGCCAGCAGCTTGAAGGAATCTGGCGGGAGAATATTTTACAATGAGCAGTTCTTC.

The rearrangement joins TRBV27 to TRBJ2-1, with 7 bases that match TRBD2. This CDR3 comprises 15 residues. Germline CDR1 and CDR2: MNHEY and SMNVEV (reference sequence). J gave up 5 bases and V 4 bases, and 8 bases lay outside the gene matches. CDR3 region: CASSSSGGHHNEQFF. The CDR3 region has the DNA TGTGCCAGCAGTTCGTCGGGAGGTCACCACAATGAGCAGTTCTTC.

The chain links TRBV10-2 to TRBJ2-1; 8 nucleotides align to TRBD2. Germline V gene sequence: CDR1 WSHSY, CDR2 SAAADI. This CDR3 is built from 15 residues. V gave up 2 bases and J gave up 7 bases; unmatched junction bases: 7. The CDR3 sequence is CASSEQPSGRNEQFF. The CDR3 coding sequence is TGCGCCAGCAGTGAGCAGCCTAGCGGGCGGAATGAGCAGTTCTTC.

V and J are TRBV7-6 and TRBJ1-1; a possible D gene is TRBD1 (5 bases). Germline CDR1 SGHVS, CDR2 FNYEAQ. The CDR3 has 16 amino acids. V was clipped by 5 bases and J by 5 bases, with 21 bases between them. CDR3 sequence reads: CASSRIMGRGMTEAFF. The CDR3 region has the DNA TGTGCCAGCAGCCGAATAATGGGGCGGGGGATGACTGAAGCTTTCTTT.

This clonotype was found a few times. V usage is TRBV20-1 and J usage is TRBJ1-2; 11 nucleotides line up with TRBD1. The CDR3 totals 15 residues. After removal of 6 bases from V and 5 bases from J, the junction contained 11 bases not matched to a gene. Germline loops: CDR1 DFQATT, CDR2 SNEGSKA (reference sequence). CDR3 loop: CSARTLGQGGYGYTF. The CDR3 DNA follows: TGCAGTGCAAGAACGTTGGGACAGGGGGGGTATGGCTACACCTTC.